Sequencing of this T cell receptor (beta chain) was carried out in a study of read filtering for tumor transcriptome and immune sequencing. There are many counts of this clonotype. Molecular barcoded adaptors covering alpha/delta and beta/gamma chains were used on approximately 400 ng RNA. Each CDR3 protein is one row after TCRdb ran MiXCR on the reads. This sample carries more than 30,000 distinct CDR3 sequences, approximately 15% of them seen once, and the ten largest clones take less than 40%. Germline V gives CDR1 MNHEY, CDR2 SMNVEV (reference sequence). Trimming removed 5 bases from V and 1 base from J; junction bases left unmatched: 3. The CDR3 covers 15 residues.

The TCR sequence derives from a donor at least 40 years old with multiple myeloma. The rearrangement joins TRBV27 to TRBJ2-5; 11 nucleotides agree with TRBD2. Sequenced material: a population of CD138-negative cells sorted from bone marrow. The CDR3 nucleotides read TGTGCCAGCAGTCGGGGACTAGCGGCCCAAGAGACCCAGTACTTC. Amino acid sequence: CASSRGLAAQETQYF.